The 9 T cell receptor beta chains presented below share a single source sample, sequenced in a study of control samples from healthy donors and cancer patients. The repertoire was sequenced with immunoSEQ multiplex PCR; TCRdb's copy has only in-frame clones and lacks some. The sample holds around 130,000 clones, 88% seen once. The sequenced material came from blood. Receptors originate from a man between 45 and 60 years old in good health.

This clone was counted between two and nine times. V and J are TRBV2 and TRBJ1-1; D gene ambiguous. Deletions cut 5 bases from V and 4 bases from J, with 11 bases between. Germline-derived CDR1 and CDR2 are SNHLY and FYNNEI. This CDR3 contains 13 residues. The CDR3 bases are TGTGCCAGCAGTCAAGGGAGAGGCACTGAAGCTTTCTTT. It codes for CASSQGRGTEAFF.

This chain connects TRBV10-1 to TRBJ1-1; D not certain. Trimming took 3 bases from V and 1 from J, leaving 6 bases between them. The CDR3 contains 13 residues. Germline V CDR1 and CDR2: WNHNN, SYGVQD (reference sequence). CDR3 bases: TGCGCCAGCAGTGAAGGTCCGAACACTGAAGCTTTCTTT. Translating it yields CASSEGPNTEAFF.

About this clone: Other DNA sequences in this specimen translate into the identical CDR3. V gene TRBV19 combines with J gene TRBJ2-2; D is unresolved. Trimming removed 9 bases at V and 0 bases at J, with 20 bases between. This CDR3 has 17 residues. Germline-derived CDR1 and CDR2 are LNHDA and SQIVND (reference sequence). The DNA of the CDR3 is TGTGCCAGCAGTCCTCCTCTTGGGAATACGAACACCGGGGAGCTGTTTTTT. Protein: CASSPPLGNTNTGELFF. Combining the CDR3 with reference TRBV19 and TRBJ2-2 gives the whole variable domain DGGITQSPKYLFRKEGQNVTLSCEQNLNHDAMYWYRQDPGQGLRLIYYSQIVNDFQKGDIAEGYSVSREKKESFPLTVTSAQKNPTAFYLCASSPPLGNTNTGELFFGEGSRLTVL.

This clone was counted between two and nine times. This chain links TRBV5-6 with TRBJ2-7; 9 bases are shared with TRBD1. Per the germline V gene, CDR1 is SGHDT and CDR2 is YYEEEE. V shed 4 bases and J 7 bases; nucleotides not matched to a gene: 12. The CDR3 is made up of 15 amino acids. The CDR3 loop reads CASSLTGTGSLEQYF. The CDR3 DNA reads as TGTGCCAGCAGCCTTACCGGGACAGGGTCGTTAGAGCAGTACTTC. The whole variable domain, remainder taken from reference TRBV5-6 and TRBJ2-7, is DAGVTQSPTHLIKTRGQQVTLRCSPKSGHDTVSWYQQALGQGPQFIFQYYEEEERQRGNFPDRFSGHQFPNYSSELNVNALLLGDSALYLCASSLTGTGSLEQYFGPGTRLTVT.

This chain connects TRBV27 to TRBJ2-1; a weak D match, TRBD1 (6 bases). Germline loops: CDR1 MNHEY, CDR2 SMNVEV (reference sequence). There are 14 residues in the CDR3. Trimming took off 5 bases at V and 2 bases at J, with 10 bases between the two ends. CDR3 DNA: TGTGCCAGCAGTCCTTGGACAGCCTACAATGAGCAGTTCTTC. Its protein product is CASSPWTAYNEQFF.

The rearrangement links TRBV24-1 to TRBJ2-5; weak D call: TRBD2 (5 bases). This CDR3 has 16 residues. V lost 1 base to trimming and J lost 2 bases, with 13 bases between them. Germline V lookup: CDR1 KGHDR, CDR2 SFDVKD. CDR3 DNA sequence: TGTGCCACCAGTGATTTAAGAGGGAACGAACAAGAGACCCAGTACTTC. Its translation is CATSDLRGNEQETQYF.

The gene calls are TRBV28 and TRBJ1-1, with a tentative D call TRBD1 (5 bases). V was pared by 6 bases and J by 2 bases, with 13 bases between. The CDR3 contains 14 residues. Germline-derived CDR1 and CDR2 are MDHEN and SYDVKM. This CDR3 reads CASSPGGANTEAFF. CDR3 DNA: TGTGCCAGCAGCCCGGGAGGGGCTAACACTGAAGCTTTCTTT.

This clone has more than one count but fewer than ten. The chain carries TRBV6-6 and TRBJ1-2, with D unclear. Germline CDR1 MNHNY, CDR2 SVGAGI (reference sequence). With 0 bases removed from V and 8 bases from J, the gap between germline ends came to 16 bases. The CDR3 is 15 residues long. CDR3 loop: CASSYSSEPGGGYTF. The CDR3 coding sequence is TGTGCCAGCAGTTACTCCTCAGAGCCGGGAGGGGGCTACACCTTC.

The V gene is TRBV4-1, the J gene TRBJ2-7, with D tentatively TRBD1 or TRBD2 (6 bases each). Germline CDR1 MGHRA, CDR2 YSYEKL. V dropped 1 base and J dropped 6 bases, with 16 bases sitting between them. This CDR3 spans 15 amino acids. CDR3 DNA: TGCGCCAGCAGCCAAGTGGGGGGCCCTGGTAGCGAGCAGTACTTC. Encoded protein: CASSQVGGPGSEQYF.